This TCR beta chain was sequenced in a study of human T cells and chemical hapten exposure. Study summary: Variability of per-sample TCR yields stemmed mainly from small differences in pooled library volume.

Time point given: pre-sensitization, week 0. Indicated treatment: therapeutic diphenylcyclopropenone sensitization with weekly scalp DPC. TCRdb reanalysed the RACE reads using MiXCR and keeps one entry per CDR3 protein. The table includes some 60,000 distinct CDR3 sequences, around 11% detected once. Germline trimming cut 3 bases from V and 7 bases from J; bases unmatched to any gene: 10. The CDR3 consists of 16 residues. The chain recombines TRBV12-3 or TRBV12-4 with TRBJ2-5, with TRBD2 matching 11 bases. The receptor was derived from a woman between 40 and 55 years old with alopecia areata. Some clones in this sample may be carry-over from other donors' samples. Sample: whole blood, taken in connection with sensitization to the hapten diphenylcyclopropenone (DPC). The CDR3 reads CASSFALAGGSGTQYF. The CDR3 nucleotides are TGTGCCAGCAGTTTTGCCCTAGCGGGGGGCTCCGGGACCCAGTACTTC.